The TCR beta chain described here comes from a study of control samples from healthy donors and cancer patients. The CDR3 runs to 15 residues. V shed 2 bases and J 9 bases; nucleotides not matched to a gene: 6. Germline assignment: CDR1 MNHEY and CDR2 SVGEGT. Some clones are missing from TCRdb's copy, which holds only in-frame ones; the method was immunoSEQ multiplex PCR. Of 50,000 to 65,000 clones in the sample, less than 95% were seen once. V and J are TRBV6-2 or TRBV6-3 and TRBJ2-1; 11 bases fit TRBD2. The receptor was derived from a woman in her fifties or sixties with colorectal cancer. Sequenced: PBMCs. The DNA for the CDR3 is TGTGCCAGCAGTTACCTAGCGGGGGGCCGAGGTGAGCAGTTCTTC. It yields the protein CASSYLAGGRGEQFF.